This TCR beta chain was profiled in a study of T cells expressing NK-cell markers. As for the study in general: Sorted CD3+CD56+NKG2C+, CD3+CD56+NKG2C- and CD3+CD56-NKG2C+ T cells supplied TCR beta repertoires. Seven donors tested HCMV-seropositive and one tested seronegative among the eight sequenced. Whole-study findings and limits: In four donors, dominant clonotypes made up about 25-60.1% of CD3+CD56-NKG2C+ cells. Roughly 6 of the donors carried dominant NKG2C+ clonotypes that took up about 1.0-7.5% of their CD8+ T cells.

Germline CDR1 SGHKS, CDR2 YYEKEE (reference sequence). The CDR3 sequence is 14 residues long. As to this clonotype: Its antigen is not identified.

One entry per CDR3 protein, without DNA, is what TCRdb gives after re-calling the 5' RACE reads. The specimen's table records about 180,000 distinct CDR3 sequences. The chain joins TRBV5-5 to TRBJ2-1. Sequencing was carried out using blood T cells: a sorted CD56 or NKG2C T cell subset, CD4+ or CD8+ T cells, or bulk PBMC T cells (not recorded which). The clonotype originates from a woman aged 18 to 69 in good health. The CDR3: CASSLGAFYNEQFF. Using reference TRBV5-5 and TRBJ2-1 for the parts outside the CDR3, the full variable domain is DAGVTQSPTHLIKTRGQQVTLRCSPISGHKSVSWYQQVLGQGPQFIFQYYEKEERGRGNFPDRFSARQFPNYSSELNVNALLLGDSALYLCASSLGAFYNEQFFGPGTRLTVL.